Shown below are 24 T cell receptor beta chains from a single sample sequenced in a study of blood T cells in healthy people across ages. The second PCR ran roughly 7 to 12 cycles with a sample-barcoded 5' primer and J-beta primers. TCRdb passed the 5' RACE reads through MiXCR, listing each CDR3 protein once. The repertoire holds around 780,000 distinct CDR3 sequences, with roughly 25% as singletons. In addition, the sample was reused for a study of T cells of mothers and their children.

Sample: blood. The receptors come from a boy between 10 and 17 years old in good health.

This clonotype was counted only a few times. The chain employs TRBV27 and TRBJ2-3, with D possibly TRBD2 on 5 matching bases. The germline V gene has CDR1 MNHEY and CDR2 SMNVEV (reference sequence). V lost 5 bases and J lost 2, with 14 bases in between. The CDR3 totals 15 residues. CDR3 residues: CASSPSPGYTDTQYF. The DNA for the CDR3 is TGTGCCAGCAGTCCCAGCCCGGGGTACACAGATACGCAGTATTTT.

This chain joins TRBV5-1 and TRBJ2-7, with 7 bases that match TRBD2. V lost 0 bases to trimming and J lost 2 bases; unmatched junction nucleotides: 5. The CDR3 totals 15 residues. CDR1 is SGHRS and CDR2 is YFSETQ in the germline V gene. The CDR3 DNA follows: TGCGCCAGCAGCTTGGAGCCTAGCGGAACCTACGAGCAGTACTTC. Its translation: CASSLEPSGTYEQYF.

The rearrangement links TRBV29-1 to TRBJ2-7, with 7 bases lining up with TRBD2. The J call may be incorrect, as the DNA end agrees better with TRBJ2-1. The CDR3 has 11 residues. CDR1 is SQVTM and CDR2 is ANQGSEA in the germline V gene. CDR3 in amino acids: CSVEGRGGQFF. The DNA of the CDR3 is TGCAGCGTTGAAGGTCGCGGGGGGCAGTTCTTC.

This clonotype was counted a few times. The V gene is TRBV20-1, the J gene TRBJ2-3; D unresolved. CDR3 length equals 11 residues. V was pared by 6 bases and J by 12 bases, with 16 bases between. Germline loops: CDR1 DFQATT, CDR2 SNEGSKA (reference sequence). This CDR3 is CSARLELGQYF. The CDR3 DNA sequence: TGCAGTGCCCGACTTGAATTAGGACAGTATTTT.

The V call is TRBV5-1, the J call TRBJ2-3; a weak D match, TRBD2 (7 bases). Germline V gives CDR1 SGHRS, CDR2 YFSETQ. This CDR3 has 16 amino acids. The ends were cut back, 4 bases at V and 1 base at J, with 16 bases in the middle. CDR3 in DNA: TGCGCCAGCAGCCGTGAGGGGGGGGCCGGCACAGATACGCAGTATTTT. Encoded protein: CASSREGGAGTDTQYF.

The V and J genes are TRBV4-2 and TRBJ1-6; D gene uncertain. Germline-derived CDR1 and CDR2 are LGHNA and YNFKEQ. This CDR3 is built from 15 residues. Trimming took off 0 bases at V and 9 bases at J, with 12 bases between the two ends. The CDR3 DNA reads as TGTGCCAGCAGCCAAGATAGGACCCGGGGTTCACCCCTCCACTTT. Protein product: CASSQDRTRGSPLHF.

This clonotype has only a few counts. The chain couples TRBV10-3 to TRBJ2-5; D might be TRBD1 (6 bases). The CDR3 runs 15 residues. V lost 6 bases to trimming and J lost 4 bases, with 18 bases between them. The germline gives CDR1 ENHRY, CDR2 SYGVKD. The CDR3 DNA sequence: TGTGCCATCAGCGTACAGCTGACAGGAACAGAGACCCAGTACTTC. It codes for CAISVQLTGTETQYF.

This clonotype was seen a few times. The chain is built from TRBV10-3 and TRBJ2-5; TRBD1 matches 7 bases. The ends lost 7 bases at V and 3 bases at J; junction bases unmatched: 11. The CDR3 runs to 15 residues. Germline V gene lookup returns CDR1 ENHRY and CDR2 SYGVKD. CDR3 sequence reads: CAITYRGSYEETQYF. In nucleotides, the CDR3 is TGTGCCATCACGTACAGGGGAAGTTACGAAGAGACCCAGTACTTC.

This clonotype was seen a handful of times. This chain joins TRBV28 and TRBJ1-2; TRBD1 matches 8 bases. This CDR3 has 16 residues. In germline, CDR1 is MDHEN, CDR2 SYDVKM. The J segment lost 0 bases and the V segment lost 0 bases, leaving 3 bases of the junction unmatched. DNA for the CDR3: TGTGCCAGCAGTTTATGGACAGGGGTCTCTAACTATGGCTACACCTTC. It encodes CASSLWTGVSNYGYTF.

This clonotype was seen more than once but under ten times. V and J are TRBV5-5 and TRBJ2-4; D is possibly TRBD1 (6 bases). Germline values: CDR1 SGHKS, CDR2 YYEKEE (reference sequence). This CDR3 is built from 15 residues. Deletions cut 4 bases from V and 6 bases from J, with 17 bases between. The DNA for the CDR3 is TGTGCCAGCAGCGGGTGGCCCGACAGGACAAACATTCAGTACTTC. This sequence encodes CASSGWPDRTNIQYF. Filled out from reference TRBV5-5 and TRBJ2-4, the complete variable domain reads DAGVTQSPTHLIKTRGQQVTLRCSPISGHKSVSWYQQVLGQGPQFIFQYYEKEERGRGNFPDRFSARQFPNYSSELNVNALLLGDSALYLCASSGWPDRTNIQYFGAGTRLSVL.

The CDR3 loop is CASAGGTADTQYF. DNA for the CDR3: TGTGCCAGCGCGGGAGGGACTGCAGATACGCAGTATTTT. The gene calls are TRBV2 and TRBJ2-3, with 9 positions matching TRBD2. The trim removed 8 bases at V and 4 bases at J, leaving 4 bases unmatched. This CDR3 spans 13 amino acids. Germline V gene data show CDR1 as SNHLY and CDR2 as FYNNEI.

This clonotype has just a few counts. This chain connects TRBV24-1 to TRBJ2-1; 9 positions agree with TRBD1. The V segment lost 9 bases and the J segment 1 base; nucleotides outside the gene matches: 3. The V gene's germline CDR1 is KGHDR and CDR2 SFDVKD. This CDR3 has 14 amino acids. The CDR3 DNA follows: TGTGCCACCGGTGGACAGGGGTCCTACAATGAGCAGTTCTTC. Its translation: CATGGQGSYNEQFF.

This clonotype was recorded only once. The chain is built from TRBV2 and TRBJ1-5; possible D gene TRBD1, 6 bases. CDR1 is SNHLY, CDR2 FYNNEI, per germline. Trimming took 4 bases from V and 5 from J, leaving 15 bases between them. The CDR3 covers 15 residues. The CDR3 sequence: CASSGRDRPDQPQHF. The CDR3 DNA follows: TGTGCCAGCAGTGGCCGCGACAGGCCGGATCAGCCCCAGCATTTT.

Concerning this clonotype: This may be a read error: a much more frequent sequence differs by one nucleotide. CDR3 sequence (DNA): TGTGCCAGCAGCTTAGCGGCAAAGAACGCTGAAGCTTTCTTT. Translating it yields CASSLAAKNAEAFF. The chain links TRBV7-2 to TRBJ1-1; D call uncertain. The CDR3 covers 14 residues. The germline V gene encodes CDR1 SGHTA and CDR2 FQGNSA.

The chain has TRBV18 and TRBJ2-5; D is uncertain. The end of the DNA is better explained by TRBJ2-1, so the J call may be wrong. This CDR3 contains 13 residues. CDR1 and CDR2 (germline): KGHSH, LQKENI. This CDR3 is CASSPALYNEQFF. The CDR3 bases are TGTGCCAGCTCACCTGCGCTCTACAATGAGCAGTTCTTC.

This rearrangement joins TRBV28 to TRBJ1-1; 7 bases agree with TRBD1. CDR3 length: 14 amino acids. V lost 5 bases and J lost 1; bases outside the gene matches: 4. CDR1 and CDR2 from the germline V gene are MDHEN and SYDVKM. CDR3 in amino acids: CASSVPGGNTEAFF. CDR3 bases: TGTGCCAGCAGTGTGCCAGGGGGGAACACTGAAGCTTTCTTT.

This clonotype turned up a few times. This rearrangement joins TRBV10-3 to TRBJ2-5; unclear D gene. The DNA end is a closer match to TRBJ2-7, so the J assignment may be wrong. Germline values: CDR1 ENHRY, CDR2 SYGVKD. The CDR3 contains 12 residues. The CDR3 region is CAISPAPYEQYF. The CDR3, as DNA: TGTGCCATCAGTCCCGCGCCCTACGAGCAGTACTTC.

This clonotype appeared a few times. The CDR3 spells CASSLTDRVGEQYF. The DNA for the CDR3 is TGTGCCAGCAGCTTAACCGACAGGGTAGGAGAGCAGTACTTC. The chain combines TRBV7-2 with TRBJ2-7; 7 nucleotides line up with TRBD1. This CDR3 comprises 14 residues. Germline lookup yields CDR1 SGHTA and CDR2 FQGNSA. V lost 2 bases to trimming and J lost 7 bases; unmatched junction nucleotides: 8.

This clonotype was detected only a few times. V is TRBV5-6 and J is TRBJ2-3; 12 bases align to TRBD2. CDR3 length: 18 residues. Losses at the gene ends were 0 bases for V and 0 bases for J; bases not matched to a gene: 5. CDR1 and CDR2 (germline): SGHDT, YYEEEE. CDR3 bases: TGTGCCAGCAGCTTGGTTACTAGCGGGGGGAAGAGCACAGATACGCAGTATTTT. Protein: CASSLVTSGGKSTDTQYF. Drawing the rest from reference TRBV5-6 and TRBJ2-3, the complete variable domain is DAGVTQSPTHLIKTRGQQVTLRCSPKSGHDTVSWYQQALGQGPQFIFQYYEEEERQRGNFPDRFSGHQFPNYSSELNVNALLLGDSALYLCASSLVTSGGKSTDTQYFGPGTRLTVL.

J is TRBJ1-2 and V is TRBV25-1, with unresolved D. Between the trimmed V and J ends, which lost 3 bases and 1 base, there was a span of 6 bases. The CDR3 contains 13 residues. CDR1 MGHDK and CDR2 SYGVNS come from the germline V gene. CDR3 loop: CASSETLNYGYTF. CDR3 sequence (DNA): TGTGCCAGCAGTGAGACACTTAACTATGGCTACACCTTC.

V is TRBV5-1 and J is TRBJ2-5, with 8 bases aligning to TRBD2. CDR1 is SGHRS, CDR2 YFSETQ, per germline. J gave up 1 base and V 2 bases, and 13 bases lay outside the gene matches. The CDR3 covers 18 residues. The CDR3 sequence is CASSFYPAGGSSQETQYF. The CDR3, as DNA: TGCGCCAGCAGCTTCTATCCGGCGGGGGGATCGTCCCAAGAGACCCAGTACTTC.

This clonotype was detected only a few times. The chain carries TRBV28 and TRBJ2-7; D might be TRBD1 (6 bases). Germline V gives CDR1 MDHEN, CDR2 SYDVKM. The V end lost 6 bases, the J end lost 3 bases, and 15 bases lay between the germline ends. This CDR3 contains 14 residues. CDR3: CASSPDRPGYEQYF. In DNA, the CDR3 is TGTGCCAGCAGCCCCGACAGGCCGGGCTACGAGCAGTACTTC.

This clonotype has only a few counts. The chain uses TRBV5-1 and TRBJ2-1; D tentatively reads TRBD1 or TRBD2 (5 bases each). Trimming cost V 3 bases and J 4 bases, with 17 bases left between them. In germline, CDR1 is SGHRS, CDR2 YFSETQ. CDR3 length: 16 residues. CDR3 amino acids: CASSSGVRDGYNEQFF. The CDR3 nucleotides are TGCGCCAGCAGCTCGGGCGTCCGGGACGGGTACAATGAGCAGTTCTTC.

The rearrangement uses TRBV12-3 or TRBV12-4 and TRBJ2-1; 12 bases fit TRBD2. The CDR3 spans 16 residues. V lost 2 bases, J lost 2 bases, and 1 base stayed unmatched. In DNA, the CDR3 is TGTGCCAGCAGTTTACTAGCGGGGGGGACCTACAATGAGCAGTTCTTC. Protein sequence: CASSLLAGGTYNEQFF.